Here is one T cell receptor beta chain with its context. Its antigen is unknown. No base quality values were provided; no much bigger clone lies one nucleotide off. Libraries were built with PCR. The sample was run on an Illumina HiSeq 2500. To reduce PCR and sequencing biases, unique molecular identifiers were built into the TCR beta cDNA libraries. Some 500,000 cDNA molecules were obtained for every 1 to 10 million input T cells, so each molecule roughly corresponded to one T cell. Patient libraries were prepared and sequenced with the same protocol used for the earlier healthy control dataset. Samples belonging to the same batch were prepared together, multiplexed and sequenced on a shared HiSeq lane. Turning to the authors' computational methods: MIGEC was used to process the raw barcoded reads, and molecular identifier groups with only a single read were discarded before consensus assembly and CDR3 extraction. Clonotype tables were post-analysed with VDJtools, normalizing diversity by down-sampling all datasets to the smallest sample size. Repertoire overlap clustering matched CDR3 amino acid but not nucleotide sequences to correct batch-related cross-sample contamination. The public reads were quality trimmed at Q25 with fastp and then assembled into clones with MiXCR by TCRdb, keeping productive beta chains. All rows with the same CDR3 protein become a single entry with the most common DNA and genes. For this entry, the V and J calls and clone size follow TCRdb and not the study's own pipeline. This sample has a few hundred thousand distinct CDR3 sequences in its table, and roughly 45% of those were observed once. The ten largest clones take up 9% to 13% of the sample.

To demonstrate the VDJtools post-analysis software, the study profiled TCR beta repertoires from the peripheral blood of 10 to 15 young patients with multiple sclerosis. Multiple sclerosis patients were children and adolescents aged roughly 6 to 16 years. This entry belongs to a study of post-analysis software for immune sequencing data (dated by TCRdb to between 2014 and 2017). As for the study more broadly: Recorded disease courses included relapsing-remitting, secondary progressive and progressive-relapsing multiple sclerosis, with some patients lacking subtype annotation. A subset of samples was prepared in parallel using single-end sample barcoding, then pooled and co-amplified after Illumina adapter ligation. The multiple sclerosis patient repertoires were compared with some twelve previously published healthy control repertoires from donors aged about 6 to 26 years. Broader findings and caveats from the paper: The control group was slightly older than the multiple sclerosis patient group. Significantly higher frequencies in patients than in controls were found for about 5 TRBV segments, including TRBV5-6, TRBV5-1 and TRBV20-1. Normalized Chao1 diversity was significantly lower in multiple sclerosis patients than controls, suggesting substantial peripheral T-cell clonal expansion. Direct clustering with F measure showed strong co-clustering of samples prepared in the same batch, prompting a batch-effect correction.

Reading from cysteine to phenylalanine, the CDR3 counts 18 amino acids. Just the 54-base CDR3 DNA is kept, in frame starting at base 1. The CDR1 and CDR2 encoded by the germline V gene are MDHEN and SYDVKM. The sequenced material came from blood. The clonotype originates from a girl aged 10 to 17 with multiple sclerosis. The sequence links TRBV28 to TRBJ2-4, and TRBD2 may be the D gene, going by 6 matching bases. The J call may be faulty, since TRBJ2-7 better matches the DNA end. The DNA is TGTGCCAGCAGTTTATCCACTCAGACTAGAACGAAGTCCTACGAGCAGTACTTC. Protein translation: CASSLSTQTRTKSYEQYF.